One T cell receptor (beta chain) is described in this entry. This clone has just one count. The antigen it binds to is not known. Per-base qualities were not stored, and no clone one base away is much larger. The immunoSEQ Assay, a bias-controlled multiplex PCR, was used to amplify TCRbeta CDR3 regions from genomic DNA. The study's processing was this. Within the assay, amplification of reference gene primers was used to estimate how many nucleated cells each sample contained. Sequence reads were collapsed and filtered to measure the absolute abundance of every unique TCRbeta CDR3 rearrangement. For each sample, productive Simpson clonality was calculated as the square root of Simpson's diversity index across productive rearrangements. TCRdb mirrors the immuneACCESS table, restricted to in-frame sequences. Some clones are absent from its copies; in checked studies, under half trace to an unresolved V gene, and the reason for the others is unknown. V and J calls and clone size come straight from that table; D and trimming were deduced from the DNA. The table for this sample lists about 150,000 clones; more than 65% of them were counted only once. Roughly 7.2% of the sample is taken by the ten largest.

Whole blood was collected in K2EDTA tubes by collaborating institutions according to the institutions' own protocols. For TCRbeta analysis, collaborators shipped samples as frozen whole blood, isolated PBMCs, or DNA extracted from either of those sample types. The data were obtained in a study of blood T cell repertoires in COVID-19 (dated by TCRdb to the early 2020s). For the study in its entirety: The collaborator samples originated in the United States, Italy and Spain and spanned the acute and convalescent phases of COVID-19. The prospective study material was composed of cDNA or gDNA derived from T cells, B-cell-depleted T cells, or PBMCs. Subjects who had been exposed to COVID-19, were actively infected with it, or had recovered from it provided the deeply sampled blood TCRbeta repertoires that made up the dataset. The repertoires were released in a freely available public database meant as a resource for research on the immune response to SARS-CoV-2. Samples were obtained from the ongoing ImmuneRACE study (first 160 participants) and from about 1,300 subjects provided by 6 global collaborators. Nearly every sample came with metadata listing a de-identified subject ID, COVID-19 status, age in years and sex. HLA class I and class II types, where available, came from metadata supplied by the sample provider rather than from assay-based typing.

Broad study findings and their caveats: The quantity of clinical and demographic metadata differed by source and by participant and was supplied without curation.

Including the terminal cysteine and phenylalanine, the CDR3 comprises 14 residues. Solely the CDR3 DNA is kept, with 42 bases framed from the first base. From the germline V gene, CDR1 is MDHEN and CDR2 is SYDVKM. V loses 2 bases at its end and J loses 7 bases; junction bases beyond the gene matches: 4. The TCR comes from a woman between 45 and 60 years old in a cohort sampled during active or convalescent COVID-19. This sequence uses TRBV28 and TRBJ1-5, and 8 junction bases match TRBD1. Sequenced material: peripheral blood. DNA sequence: TGTGCCAGCAGTTTAAAACAGGGGGTCCAGCCCCAGCATTTT. This is translated as CASSLKQGVQPQHF.